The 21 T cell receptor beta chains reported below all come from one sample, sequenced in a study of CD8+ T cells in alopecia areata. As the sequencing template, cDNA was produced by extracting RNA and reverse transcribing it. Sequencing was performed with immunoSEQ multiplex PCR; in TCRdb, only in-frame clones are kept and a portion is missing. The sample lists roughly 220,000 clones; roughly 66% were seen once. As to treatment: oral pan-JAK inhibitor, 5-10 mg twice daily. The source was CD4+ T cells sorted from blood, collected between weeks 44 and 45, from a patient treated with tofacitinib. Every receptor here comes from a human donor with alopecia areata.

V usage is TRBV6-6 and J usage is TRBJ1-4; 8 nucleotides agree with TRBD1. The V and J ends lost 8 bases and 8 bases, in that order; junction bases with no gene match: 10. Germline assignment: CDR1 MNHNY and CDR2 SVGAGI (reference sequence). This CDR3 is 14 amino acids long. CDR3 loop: CASGRQGRVEKLFF. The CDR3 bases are TGTGCCAGCGGACGACAGGGGAGGGTAGAAAAACTGTTTTTT.

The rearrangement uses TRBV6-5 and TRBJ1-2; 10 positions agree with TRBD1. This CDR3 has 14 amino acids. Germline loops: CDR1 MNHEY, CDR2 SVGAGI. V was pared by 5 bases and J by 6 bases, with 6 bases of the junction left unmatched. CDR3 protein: CASSRGQGPHGYTF. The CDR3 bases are TGTGCCAGCAGTCGGGGACAGGGGCCTCATGGCTACACCTTC.

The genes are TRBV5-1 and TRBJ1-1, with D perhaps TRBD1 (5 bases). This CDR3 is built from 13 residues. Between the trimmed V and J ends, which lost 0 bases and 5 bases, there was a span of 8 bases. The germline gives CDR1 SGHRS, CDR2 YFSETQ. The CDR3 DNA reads TGCGCCAGCAGCTTGGGGTCAGGGACTGAAGCTTTCTTT. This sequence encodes CASSLGSGTEAFF. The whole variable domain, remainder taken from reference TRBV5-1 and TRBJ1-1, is KAGVTQTPRYLIKTRGQQVTLSCSPISGHRSVSWYQQTPGQGLQFLFEYFSETQRNKGNFPGRFSGRQFSNSRSEMNVSTLELGDSALYLCASSLGSGTEAFFGQGTRLTVV.

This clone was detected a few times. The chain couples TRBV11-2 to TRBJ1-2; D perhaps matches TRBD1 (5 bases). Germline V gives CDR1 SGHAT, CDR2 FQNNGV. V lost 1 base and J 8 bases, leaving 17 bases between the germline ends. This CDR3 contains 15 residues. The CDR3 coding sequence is TGTGCCAGCAGCTTAGCAGCAGGGCTGACTCAGGGCTACACCTTC. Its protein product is CASSLAAGLTQGYTF.

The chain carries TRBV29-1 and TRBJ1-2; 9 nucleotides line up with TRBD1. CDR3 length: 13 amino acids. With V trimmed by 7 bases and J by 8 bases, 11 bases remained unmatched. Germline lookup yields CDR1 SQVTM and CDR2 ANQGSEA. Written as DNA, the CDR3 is TGCAGCGCCGCCTGGACAGGGGCAAGGGGCTACACCTTC. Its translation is CSAAWTGARGYTF.

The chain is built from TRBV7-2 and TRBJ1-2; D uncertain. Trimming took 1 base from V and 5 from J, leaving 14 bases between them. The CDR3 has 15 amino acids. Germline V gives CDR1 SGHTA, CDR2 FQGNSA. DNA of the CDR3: TGTGCCAGCAGCTTAGGTCCAGGACGCCCGTATGGCTACACCTTC. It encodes CASSLGPGRPYGYTF.

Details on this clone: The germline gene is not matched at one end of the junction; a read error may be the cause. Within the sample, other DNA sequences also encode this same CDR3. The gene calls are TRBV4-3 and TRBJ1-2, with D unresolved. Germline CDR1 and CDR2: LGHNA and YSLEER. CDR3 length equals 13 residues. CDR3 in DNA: TGCGCCAGCAGCCAAGATGAAGGGTTCGGCTACACTTTC. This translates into CASSQDEGFGYTF.

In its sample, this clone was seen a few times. The CDR3 sequence: CAISESSPTEQFF. The DNA of the CDR3 is TGTGCCATCAGTGAGTCGAGCCCAACTGAGCAGTTCTTC. This chain joins TRBV10-3 and TRBJ2-1; no definite D call. In germline, CDR1 is ENHRY, CDR2 SYGVKD. The length of the CDR3 is 13 residues. The V gene lost 0 bases and the J gene lost 9 bases, with 9 bases spanning the gap.

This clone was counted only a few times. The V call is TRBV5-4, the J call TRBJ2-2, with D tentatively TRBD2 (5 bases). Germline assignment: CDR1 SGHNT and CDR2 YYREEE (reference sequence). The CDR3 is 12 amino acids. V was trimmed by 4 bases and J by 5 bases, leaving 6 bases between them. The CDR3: CASSRGTGELFF. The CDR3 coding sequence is TGTGCCAGCAGCAGAGGGACCGGGGAGCTGTTTTTT.

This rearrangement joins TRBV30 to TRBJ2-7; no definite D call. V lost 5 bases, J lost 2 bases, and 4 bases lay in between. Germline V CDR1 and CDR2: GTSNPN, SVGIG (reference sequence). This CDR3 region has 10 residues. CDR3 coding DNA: TGTGCCTGGGGTGCCTACGAGCAGTACTTC. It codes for CAWGAYEQYF.

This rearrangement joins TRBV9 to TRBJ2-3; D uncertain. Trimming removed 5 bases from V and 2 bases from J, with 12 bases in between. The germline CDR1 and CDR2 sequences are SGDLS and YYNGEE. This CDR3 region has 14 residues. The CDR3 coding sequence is TGTGCCAGCAGTACCCAGGCTGTCACAGATACGCAGTATTTT. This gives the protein CASSTQAVTDTQYF.

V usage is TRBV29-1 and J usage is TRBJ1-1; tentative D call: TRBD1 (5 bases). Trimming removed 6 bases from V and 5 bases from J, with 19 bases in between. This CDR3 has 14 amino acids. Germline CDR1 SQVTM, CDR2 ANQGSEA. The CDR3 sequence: CSVLPGRSGTEAFF. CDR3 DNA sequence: TGCAGCGTCCTCCCGGGGCGGTCAGGAACTGAAGCTTTCTTT.

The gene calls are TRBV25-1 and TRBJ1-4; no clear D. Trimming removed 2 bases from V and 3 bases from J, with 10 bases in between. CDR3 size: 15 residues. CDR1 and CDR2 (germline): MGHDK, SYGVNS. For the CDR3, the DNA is TGTGCCAGCAGTGAAAGTCTGGGAGCTAATGAAAAACTGTTTTTT. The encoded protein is CASSESLGANEKLFF.

CDR3 region: CASSLRQGQETQYF. In DNA, the CDR3 is TGCGCCAGCAGCTTGCGACAGGGCCAAGAGACCCAGTACTTC. This rearrangement joins TRBV5-1 to TRBJ2-5; 7 bases agree with TRBD1. V shed 1 base and J 1 base; nucleotides not matched to a gene: 1. Looked up from germline, CDR1 is SGHRS and CDR2 is YFSETQ. The CDR3 consists of 14 residues.

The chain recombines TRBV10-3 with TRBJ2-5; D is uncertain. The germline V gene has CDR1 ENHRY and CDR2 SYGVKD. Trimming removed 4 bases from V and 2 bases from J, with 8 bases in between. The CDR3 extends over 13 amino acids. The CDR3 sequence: CAISVARQETQYF. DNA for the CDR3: TGTGCCATCAGTGTGGCTCGACAAGAGACCCAGTACTTC.

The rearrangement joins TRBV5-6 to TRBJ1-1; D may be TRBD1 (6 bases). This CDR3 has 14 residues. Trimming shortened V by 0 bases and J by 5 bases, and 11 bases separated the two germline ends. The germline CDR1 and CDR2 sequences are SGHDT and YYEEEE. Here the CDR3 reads CASSLDRAGTEAFF. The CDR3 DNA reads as TGTGCCAGCAGCTTGGACAGGGCGGGGACTGAAGCTTTCTTT.

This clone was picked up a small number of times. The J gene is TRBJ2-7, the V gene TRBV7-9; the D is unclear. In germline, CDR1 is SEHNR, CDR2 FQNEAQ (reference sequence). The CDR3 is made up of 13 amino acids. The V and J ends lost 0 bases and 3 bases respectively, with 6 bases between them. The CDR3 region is CASSLAHSYEQYF. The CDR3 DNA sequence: TGTGCCAGCAGCTTAGCGCATAGCTACGAGCAGTACTTC.

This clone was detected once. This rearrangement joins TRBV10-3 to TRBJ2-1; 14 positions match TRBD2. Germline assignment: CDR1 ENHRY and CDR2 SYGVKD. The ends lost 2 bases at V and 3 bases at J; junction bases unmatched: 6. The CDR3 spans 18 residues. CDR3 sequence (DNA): TGTGCCATCAGTGAGACTAACGGACTAGCGGGGGGCTACAATGAGCAGTTCTTC. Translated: CAISETNGLAGGYNEQFF.

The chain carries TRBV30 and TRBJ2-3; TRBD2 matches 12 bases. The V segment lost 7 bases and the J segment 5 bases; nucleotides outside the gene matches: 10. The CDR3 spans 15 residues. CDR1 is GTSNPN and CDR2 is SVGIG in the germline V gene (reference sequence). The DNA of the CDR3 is TGTGCCTCCTTACATCTAGCGGGGGGGCGAGATACGCAGTATTTT. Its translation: CASLHLAGGRDTQYF.

The CDR3: CASSLSSAGEQFF. CDR3 DNA: TGCGCCAGCAGTCTATCTTCCGCGGGGGAGCAGTTCTTC. The chain links TRBV5-1 to TRBJ2-1, with D possibly matching TRBD2 (6 bases). The V gene's germline CDR1 is SGHRS and CDR2 YFSETQ. The CDR3 consists of 13 residues. The germline V and J ends were trimmed by 5 bases and 10 bases, with 16 bases remaining between them. Looking up the rest from reference TRBV5-1 and TRBJ2-1 gives the full variable domain: KAGVTQTPRYLIKTRGQQVTLSCSPISGHRSVSWYQQTPGQGLQFLFEYFSETQRNKGNFPGRFSGRQFSNSRSEMNVSTLELGDSALYLCASSLSSAGEQFFGPGTRLTVL.

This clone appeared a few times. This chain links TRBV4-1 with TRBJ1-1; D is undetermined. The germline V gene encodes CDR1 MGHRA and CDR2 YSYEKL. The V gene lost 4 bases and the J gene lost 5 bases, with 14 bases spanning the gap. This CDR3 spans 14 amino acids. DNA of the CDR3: TGCGCCAGCAGCCTCCCGGGCCAGCGTACTGAAGCTTTCTTT. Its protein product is CASSLPGQRTEAFF.